The 28 T cell receptor beta chains reported below all come from one sample, sequenced in a study of shared clonotypes between healthy human individuals. The repertoire was sequenced with immunoSEQ multiplex PCR; TCRdb's copy has only in-frame clones and lacks some. The table shows 450,000 or so clones, with around 77% occurring only once. Sequencing was carried out using PBMCs. The source of these receptors is a woman in her thirties or forties in good health. Some clones in this sample may be carry-over from other donors' samples.

As concerns this clone: A single base is all that separates this from a far larger clone, so a read error is likely. The chain uses TRBV29-1 and TRBJ1-4; 9 nucleotides align to TRBD1. Germline V gives CDR1 SQVTM, CDR2 ANQGSEA. This CDR3 has 16 amino acids. V lost 7 bases and J lost 8; bases outside the gene matches: 17. The CDR3 here is CSGSLRRDREDEKLFF. CDR3 DNA: TGCAGCGGTTCTCTCCGCCGGGACAGGGAGGACGAAAAACTGTTTTTT.

V usage is TRBV6-6 and J usage is TRBJ2-1, with 14 nucleotides matching TRBD2. CDR3 length: 16 amino acids. The ends lost 6 bases at V and 9 bases at J; junction bases unmatched: 10. CDR1 and CDR2 (germline): MNHNY, SVGAGI (reference sequence). The CDR3 reads CASRRGLAGGGGEQFF. DNA of the CDR3: TGTGCCAGCAGACGAGGACTAGCGGGAGGAGGAGGTGAGCAGTTCTTC.

V is TRBV27 and J is TRBJ1-1, with a possible D match to TRBD1 (5 bases). Per the germline V gene, CDR1 is MNHEY and CDR2 is SMNVEV (reference sequence). The V gene lost 3 bases and the J gene lost 7 bases, with 9 bases spanning the gap. This CDR3 region has 12 residues. The CDR3, as DNA: TGTGCCAGCAGTTTCCTTCAGGGTGAAGCTTTCTTT. Its protein product is CASSFLQGEAFF.

A single count supports this clone. J is TRBJ2-7 and V is TRBV5-1, with 7 positions matching TRBD1. V shed 4 bases and J 2 bases; nucleotides not matched to a gene: 6. The CDR3 is made up of 14 amino acids. Germline CDR1 is SGHRS and CDR2 is YFSETQ. The CDR3, as DNA: TGCGCCAGCAGCCACCGACAGGGTGCCTACGAGCAGTACTTC. Its translation is CASSHRQGAYEQYF.

The V call is TRBV5-1, the J call TRBJ2-5; D uncertain. Germline lookup yields CDR1 SGHRS and CDR2 YFSETQ. The CDR3 sequence is 14 residues long. V gave up 6 bases and J gave up 5 bases, with 17 bases separating them. CDR3 sequence: CASKEGFEVETQYF. The CDR3 DNA reads as TGCGCCAGCAAGGAAGGTTTTGAGGTGGAGACCCAGTACTTC.

The rearrangement links TRBV7-8 to TRBJ2-2; 8 bases fit TRBD2. Germline trimming cut 2 bases from V and 6 bases from J; bases unmatched to any gene: 2. CDR1 and CDR2 (germline): SGHVS, FQNEAQ. There are 14 residues in the CDR3. The CDR3: CASSLREGPGELFF. The CDR3 nucleotides read TGTGCCAGCAGCTTACGGGAGGGCCCCGGGGAGCTGTTTTTT.

Only a few counts were recorded for this clone. A much more abundant neighbour one base away suggests this may be a read error. The V and J genes are TRBV7-3 and TRBJ1-1; D is possibly TRBD1 (6 bases). In germline, CDR1 is SGHTA, CDR2 FQGTGA. This CDR3 comprises 17 residues. The V gene lost 1 base and the J gene lost 4 bases, with 19 bases spanning the gap. The CDR3 DNA sequence: TGTGCCAGCAGCTTAATAGGTTTTGGGGGCGTGAGCACTGAAGCTTTCTTT. It is translated as CASSLIGFGGVSTEAFF.

At least ten counts were recorded for this clone. The V call is TRBV5-4, the J call TRBJ2-1; possible D gene TRBD2, 6 bases. Germline CDR1 reads SGHNT; CDR2 reads YYREEE (reference sequence). The CDR3 has 14 residues. Trimming cost V 2 bases and J 10 bases, with 16 bases left between them. The CDR3 nucleotides read TGTGCCAGCAGCTTTCCGGGAGCCCTTTTAGAGCAGTTCTTC. It is translated as CASSFPGALLEQFF.

This chain joins TRBV9 and TRBJ2-3; D might be TRBD1 or TRBD2, each matching 5 bases. Trimming stripped 0 bases from V and 0 bases from J, with 17 bases between. The CDR3 contains 18 residues. Looked up from germline, CDR1 is SGDLS and CDR2 is YYNGEE. The CDR3 DNA follows: TGTGCCAGCAGCGTAGGTCTGGGGGTGAGCCCTAGCACAGATACGCAGTATTTT. It yields the protein CASSVGLGVSPSTDTQYF.

The chain combines TRBV4-2 with TRBJ2-5; D could derive from TRBD1 or TRBD2 (7 bases each). The J call could be wrong; TRBJ2-7 is a better fit for the DNA end. CDR1 is LGHNA and CDR2 is YNFKEQ in the germline V gene. This CDR3 has 16 residues. The CDR3 nucleotides are TGTGCCAGCAGCCGATCCCTCGGGGGGACAGCCTACGAGCAGTACTTC. As protein: CASSRSLGGTAYEQYF.

This clone was detected only once. Within the sample, other DNA sequences also encode this same CDR3. The rearrangement links TRBV6-5 to TRBJ1-2; 7 bases are shared with TRBD1. The germline gives CDR1 MNHEY, CDR2 SVGAGI. This CDR3 is 13 amino acids long. V gave up 4 bases and J gave up 4 bases; unmatched junction bases: 3. For the CDR3, the DNA is TGTGCCAGCAGTTTAACAGGGGCCTATGGCTACACCTTC. Its protein is CASSLTGAYGYTF.

The chain joins TRBV19 to TRBJ2-7; D not certain. CDR3 size: 13 residues. Trimming pared 6 bases from V and 2 bases from J, leaving 11 bases between. Germline V gene sequence: CDR1 LNHDA, CDR2 SQIVND (reference sequence). CDR3 loop: CASSRQVAYEQYF. CDR3 sequence (DNA): TGTGCCAGTAGCCGACAAGTGGCCTACGAGCAGTACTTC.

Here the CDR3 reads CASSPPGQANTEAFF. CDR3 DNA sequence: TGTGCCAGCTCACCTCCGGGACAAGCGAACACTGAAGCTTTCTTT. The chain has TRBV18 and TRBJ1-1, with D possibly matching TRBD1 (6 bases). CDR1 and CDR2 from the germline V gene are KGHSH and LQKENI. Deletions cut 3 bases from V and 1 base from J, with 12 bases between. The CDR3 length is 15 residues. The full variable domain, with the rest looked up from reference TRBV18 and TRBJ1-1, is NAGVMQNPRHLVRRRGQEARLRCSPMKGHSHVYWYRQLPEEGLKFMVYLQKENIIDESGMPKERFSAEFPKEGPSILRIQQVVRGDSAAYFCASSPPGQANTEAFFGQGTRLTVV.

A few counts support this clone. A far larger clone differs by one base, so this is likely a read error. Other nucleotide sequences from this sample produce the same CDR3. J is TRBJ1-2 and V is TRBV5-4; D gene uncertain. The CDR3 has 13 residues. Germline V gene data show CDR1 as SGHNT and CDR2 as YYREEE (reference sequence). V lost 4 bases and J lost 8, with 15 bases in between. The CDR3 DNA is TGTGCCAGCAGCCCGGGCAAGGCATGGGGCTACACCTTC. Translation gives CASSPGKAWGYTF.

This clone appeared a single time. This likely stems from a read error, as it lies one base from a far larger clone. A read error is likely, as this CDR3 ends without the conserved phenylalanine or tryptophan. The chain employs TRBV29-1 and TRBJ1-2; D unclear. Germline V gives CDR1 SQVTM, CDR2 ANQGSEA. Trimming cost V 7 bases and J 2 bases, with 8 bases left between them. The CDR3 is 11 amino acids. CDR3 in amino acids: CSESSNYGYTI. The CDR3 nucleotides read TGCAGCGAGTCCTCAAACTATGGCTACACCATC.

The V and J genes are TRBV15 and TRBJ1-5; D gene unclear. Germline V gene data show CDR1 as LNHNV and CDR2 as YYDKDF (reference sequence). The V end lost 0 bases, the J end lost 0 bases, and 12 bases lay between the germline ends. This CDR3 has 17 residues. Written as DNA, the CDR3 is TGTGCCACCAGCAGAGATTGGGAGGTAAATAGCAATCAGCCCCAGCATTTT. Translating it yields CATSRDWEVNSNQPQHF. Supplemented by reference TRBV15 and TRBJ1-5, the full variable domain reads DAMVIQNPRYQVTQFGKPVTLSCSQTLNHNVMYWYQQKSSQAPKLLFHYYDKDFNNEADTPDNFQSRRPNTSFCFLDIRSPGLGDTAMYLCATSRDWEVNSNQPQHFGDGTRLSIL.

J is TRBJ1-5 and V is TRBV28; 8 bases are shared with TRBD1. The junction had 8 bases not matched to a gene; V was cut back by 7 bases and J by 3 bases. The CDR3 extends over 15 amino acids. Germline loops: CDR1 MDHEN, CDR2 SYDVKM. The CDR3 DNA reads TGTGCCAGCACTATAGACAGGGGTTACAATCAGCCCCAGCATTTT. Its translation is CASTIDRGYNQPQHF. The entire variable domain, with the rest obtained from reference TRBV28 and TRBJ1-5, is as follows: DVKVTQSSRYLVKRTGEKVFLECVQDMDHENMFWYRQDPGLGLRLIYFSYDVKMKEKGDIPEGYSVSREKKERFSLILESASTNQTSMYLCASTIDRGYNQPQHFGDGTRLSIL.

This clone was picked up one time. Since a far larger clone is one base different, this is likely a read error. The rearrangement links TRBV30 to TRBJ2-5; the D is unclear. In germline, CDR1 is GTSNPN, CDR2 SVGIG (reference sequence). The CDR3 is 12 amino acids. CDR3 DNA: TGTGCCTGGTCGCAGGACCGCTACGAGCAGCACTTC. This gives the protein CAWSQDRYEQHF.

This clone has a single count. The CDR3 loop is CASSFVVGYGTRSDTQYF. CDR3 DNA sequence: TGTGCCAGCAGTTTTGTTGTGGGTTACGGGACTAGATCAGATACGCAGTATTTT. The chain employs TRBV28 and TRBJ2-3, with 8 nucleotides matching TRBD2. V shed 3 bases and J 4 bases; nucleotides not matched to a gene: 15. CDR3 length: 18 residues. CDR1 is MDHEN and CDR2 is SYDVKM in the germline V gene.

This chain uses TRBV7-6 with TRBJ2-7; possible D gene TRBD2, 7 bases. The germline gives CDR1 SGHVS, CDR2 FNYEAQ. V was cut by 8 bases and J by 2 bases, with 13 bases left in between. This CDR3 region has 13 residues. The CDR3 DNA reads TGTGCCAGCTCCTACGGGGGGCCCTACGAGCAGTACTTC. This encodes CASSYGGPYEQYF.

As to this clone: Other DNA sequences in the sample encode the same CDR3. J is TRBJ2-5 and V is TRBV7-9; no definite D call. Germline V CDR1 and CDR2: SEHNR, FQNEAQ (reference sequence). Trimming left V 1 base short and J 0 bases short, with 3 bases between. This CDR3 is 13 amino acids long. This CDR3 reads CASSLGNQETQYF. The CDR3 DNA follows: TGTGCCAGCAGCTTAGGCAACCAAGAGACCCAGTACTTC.

The chain couples TRBV5-1 to TRBJ2-1, with no clear D. The CDR3 length is 13 residues. Trimming removed 0 bases at V and 8 bases at J, with 9 bases between. CDR1 is SGHRS, CDR2 YFSETQ, per germline. This chain's CDR3 is CASSLAPRDEQFF. In nucleotides, the CDR3 is TGCGCCAGCAGCTTGGCTCCCAGAGATGAGCAGTTCTTC.

The chain employs TRBV30 and TRBJ2-6; D may correspond to TRBD1 or TRBD2 (6 bases each). The CDR3 is made up of 18 amino acids. V dropped 5 bases and J dropped 0 bases, with 20 bases sitting between them. Germline V gene sequence: CDR1 GTSNPN, CDR2 SVGIG (reference sequence). CDR3: CAWHFKKTGASGANVLTF. CDR3 DNA: TGTGCCTGGCACTTTAAAAAAACGGGGGCCTCTGGGGCCAACGTCCTGACTTTC.

This clone was counted a single time. With a far larger clone one base away, a read error is the likely cause. This sequence joins TRBV14 and TRBJ1-3, with D unresolved. This CDR3 is 16 amino acids long. Germline V gene data show CDR1 as SGHDN and CDR2 as FVKESK. This chain's CDR3 is CASSQELQSSGNAIYF. CDR3 DNA: TGTGCCAGCAGCCAAGAATTGCAGAGCTCTGGAAACGCCATATATTTT. The complete variable domain, with remaining parts taken from reference TRBV14 and TRBJ1-3, reads EAGVTQFPSHSVIEKGQTVTLRCDPISGHDNLYWYRRVMGKEIKFLLHFVKESKQDESGMPNNRFLAERTGGTYSTLKVQPAELEDSGVYFCASSQELQSSGNAIYFGEGSWLTVV.

V is TRBV10-3 and J is TRBJ2-7; tentatively, D is TRBD1 (6 bases). Germline CDR1 reads ENHRY; CDR2 reads SYGVKD. V gave up 0 bases and J gave up 6 bases, with 21 bases separating them. The CDR3 length is 17 residues. The CDR3 here is CAISESHREDDYGEQYF. CDR3 bases: TGTGCCATCAGTGAGTCTCACAGGGAAGACGACTATGGCGAGCAGTACTTC.

The gene calls are TRBV5-8 and TRBJ1-2; D might be TRBD1 (5 bases). The V and J ends lost 4 bases and 1 base respectively, with 11 bases between them. Germline lookup yields CDR1 SGHTS and CDR2 YDEGEE. The CDR3 spans 14 residues. The CDR3 protein is CASSPNGGNYGYTF. CDR3 DNA: TGTGCCAGCAGCCCCAATGGGGGTAACTATGGCTACACCTTC.

The chain has TRBV7-3 and TRBJ2-2; a possible D gene is TRBD1 (6 bases). Trimming removed 5 bases at V and 6 bases at J, with 10 bases between. The CDR3 loop spans 13 amino acids. Germline CDR1 reads SGHTA; CDR2 reads FQGTGA. The CDR3 spells CASSPGTPGELFF. The CDR3, as DNA: TGTGCCAGCAGCCCAGGGACACCCGGGGAGCTGTTTTTT.

V and J are TRBV2 and TRBJ2-5; no firm D call. The CDR3 loop spans 14 amino acids. The V end was cut by 3 bases, the J end by 7 bases, with 15 bases between. CDR1 and CDR2 from the germline V gene are SNHLY and FYNNEI. CDR3 in amino acids: CASSDGRASGTQYF. DNA for the CDR3: TGTGCCAGCAGTGACGGACGCGCTAGTGGGACCCAGTACTTC. Variable domain in full (rest from reference TRBV2 and TRBJ2-5): EPEVTQTPSHQVTQMGQEVILRCVPISNHLYFYWYRQILGQKVEFLVSFYNNEISEKSEIFDDQFSVERPDGSNFTLKIRSTKLEDSAMYFCASSDGRASGTQYFGPGTRLLVL.